Below are 24 T cell receptor beta chains sequenced from a single sample in a study of blood T cell repertoires in COVID-19 (dated by TCRdb to 2019 to 2021). The library came from the immunoSEQ multiplex PCR assay. TCRdb retrieved this table from immuneACCESS and kept in-frame rearrangements only. Not all clones are present; in checked studies, unresolved V genes account for under half, and no reason is known for the remainder. The sample table contains 40,000 to 60,000 clones; only one count was recorded for 68% of them. The ten largest account for approximately 9% of the sample. The sample consisted of peripheral blood. Receptor source: a woman aged 65 to 85 with acute or convalescent COVID-19.

The rearrangement uses TRBV29-1 and TRBJ2-1; D might be TRBD2 (5 bases). The CDR3 extends over 14 amino acids. Germline CDR1 reads SQVTM; CDR2 reads ANQGSEA. V lost 6 bases and J 4 bases, leaving 16 bases between the germline ends. The CDR3 nucleotides read TGCAGCGTATTAAGGACTTCCACTTACAATGAGCAGTTCTTC. Its translation is CSVLRTSTYNEQFF.

This clone occurred a few times. The rearrangement joins TRBV5-1 to TRBJ2-7; D is perhaps TRBD1 (5 bases). Germline CDR1 is SGHRS and CDR2 is YFSETQ. V shed 0 bases and J shed 5 bases, with 12 bases lying between them. This CDR3 contains 14 residues. CDR3 amino acids: CASSLGQSFDEQYF. As DNA, the CDR3 is TGCGCCAGCAGCTTGGGACAGTCGTTCGACGAGCAGTACTTC. Filled out from reference TRBV5-1 and TRBJ2-7, the complete variable domain reads KAGVTQTPRYLIKTRGQQVTLSCSPISGHRSVSWYQQTPGQGLQFLFEYFSETQRNKGNFPGRFSGRQFSNSRSEMNVSTLELGDSALYLCASSLGQSFDEQYFGPGTRLTVT.

The J gene is TRBJ1-4, the V gene TRBV9; the match to TRBD1 covers 9 bases. There are 17 residues in the CDR3. The germline V gene encodes CDR1 SGDLS and CDR2 YYNGEE. Trimming took 2 bases from V and 5 from J; bases not matched to a gene: 10. DNA for the CDR3: TGTGCCAGCAGCGTTGGACCAACAGGGGGCCTCAATGAAAAACTGTTTTTT. It specifies CASSVGPTGGLNEKLFF.

The chain recombines TRBV9 with TRBJ2-1, with D unclear. The CDR3 covers 14 residues. V lost 1 base to trimming and J lost 7 bases, with 12 bases between them. Germline V gene sequence: CDR1 SGDLS, CDR2 YYNGEE. This CDR3 is CASSVSSLRNEQFF. CDR3 DNA: TGTGCCAGCAGCGTATCCTCACTCCGAAATGAGCAGTTCTTC.

The chain uses TRBV6-5 and TRBJ1-5; TRBD1 aligns across 7 bases. Germline V CDR1 and CDR2: MNHEY, SVGAGI. The CDR3 extends over 12 amino acids. The J segment lost 5 bases and the V segment lost 6 bases, leaving 1 base of the junction unmatched. CDR3 in DNA: TGTGCCAGCAGCGACAGGGATCAGCCCCAGCATTTT. Translated: CASSDRDQPQHF.

The rearrangement uses TRBV11-2 and TRBJ2-7, with 11 positions matching TRBD1. This CDR3 contains 13 residues. V was clipped by 3 bases and J by 13 bases; unmatched bases: 8. Germline-derived CDR1 and CDR2 are SGHAT and FQNNGV. The CDR3 is CASSLDRGRHLYF. The CDR3 coding sequence is TGTGCCAGCAGCTTGGACAGGGGGCGCCACCTTTACTTC.

This clone turned up a few times. V gene TRBV14 combines with J gene TRBJ2-7, with 7 bases lining up with TRBD1. The germline V gene has CDR1 SGHDN and CDR2 FVKESK. The CDR3 length is 14 residues. V lost 2 bases to trimming and J lost 3 bases; unmatched junction nucleotides: 4. The CDR3 loop is CASSQKTGIYEQYF. CDR3 in DNA: TGTGCCAGCAGCCAAAAGACAGGGATCTACGAGCAGTACTTC.

The chain carries TRBV28 and TRBJ2-1; TRBD2 matches at 7 bases. The CDR3 has 15 amino acids. Germline trimming cut 6 bases from V and 4 bases from J; bases unmatched to any gene: 9. The germline V gene has CDR1 MDHEN and CDR2 SYDVKM. CDR3 nucleotides: TGTGCCAGCAGCCCCCCCGGGGAGGGTTACAATGAGCAGTTCTTC. Translated, it gives CASSPPGEGYNEQFF.

The J gene is TRBJ1-1, the V gene TRBV10-3, with a weak D call TRBD1 (5 bases). CDR1 ENHRY and CDR2 SYGVKD come from the germline V gene. The CDR3 contains 13 residues. V dropped 3 bases and J dropped 6 bases, with 11 bases sitting between them. CDR3 nucleotide sequence: TGTGCCATCAGTGACAACAGGTTCCCTGAAGCTTTCTTT. Translating it yields CAISDNRFPEAFF.

The chain recombines TRBV18 with TRBJ2-5, with 10 bases that match TRBD1. Unmatched junction bases numbered 2, after V lost 4 bases and J lost 0 bases. This CDR3 is built from 15 residues. Germline lookup yields CDR1 KGHSH and CDR2 LQKENI. The CDR3 DNA sequence: TGTGCCAGCTCACGCGGGACAGGGGACCAAGAGACCCAGTACTTC. This sequence encodes CASSRGTGDQETQYF.

V gene TRBV6-5 combines with J gene TRBJ2-3, with 8 bases matching TRBD1. The CDR3 spans 16 residues. Germline V CDR1 and CDR2: MNHEY, SVGAGI. The V and J ends lost 4 bases and 2 bases, in that order; junction bases with no gene match: 8. For the CDR3, the DNA is TGTGCCAGCAGTTCTCGGACAGGGAAGGTCACAGATACGCAGTATTTT. Translated, it gives CASSSRTGKVTDTQYF.

The rearrangement links TRBV3-1 (or the pseudogene TRBV3-2) to TRBJ1-2; 7 nucleotides agree with TRBD1. The CDR3 sequence is 14 residues long. Germline V CDR1 and CDR2: LGHDT, YNNKEL (reference sequence). Losses at the gene ends were 3 bases for V and 2 bases for J; bases not matched to a gene: 3. Here the CDR3 reads CASSQPGQNYGYTF. CDR3 DNA sequence: TGTGCCAGCAGCCAGCCGGGACAGAACTATGGCTACACCTTC.

This clone has a handful of counts. The genes are TRBV19 and TRBJ1-1; 7 positions agree with TRBD1. Germline trimming cut 4 bases from V and 7 bases from J; bases unmatched to any gene: 6. The CDR3 loop spans 13 amino acids. CDR1 and CDR2 from the germline V gene are LNHDA and SQIVND (reference sequence). The CDR3 region has the DNA TGTGCCAGTAGTACTGAGGACAGGCTTGAAGCTTTCTTT. This translates into CASSTEDRLEAFF.

This chain links TRBV5-6 with TRBJ2-7; 8 positions agree with TRBD1. J gave up 3 bases and V 0 bases, and 2 bases lay outside the gene matches. Per germline, CDR1 SGHDT and CDR2 YYEEEE. The CDR3 is 14 amino acids. The CDR3 protein is CASSLDGQGYEQYF. The CDR3 region has the DNA TGTGCCAGCAGCTTGGACGGACAGGGCTACGAGCAGTACTTC.

This sequence joins TRBV23-1 and TRBJ2-7; TRBD2 is a possible D gene (6 bases). TRBV23-1 is filed as an ORF, its function uncertain. The length of the CDR3 is 18 residues. Trimming cost V 0 bases and J 1 base, with 19 bases left between them. The CDR3 region is CASSQSLGGVPLSYEQYF. The CDR3 coding sequence is TGCGCCAGCAGTCAATCCCTGGGGGGAGTCCCCTTATCCTACGAGCAGTACTTC.

The chain uses TRBV5-1 and TRBJ2-7, with 8 bases identical to TRBD1. This CDR3 spans 13 amino acids. Germline CDR1 reads SGHRS; CDR2 reads YFSETQ. Losses at the gene ends were 4 bases for V and 7 bases for J; bases not matched to a gene: 7. The CDR3 sequence: CASSPDRAGEQYF. The CDR3 region has the DNA TGCGCCAGCAGCCCGGACAGGGCAGGGGAGCAGTACTTC. Together with reference TRBV5-1 and TRBJ2-7, the CDR3 gives the full variable domain: KAGVTQTPRYLIKTRGQQVTLSCSPISGHRSVSWYQQTPGQGLQFLFEYFSETQRNKGNFPGRFSGRQFSNSRSEMNVSTLELGDSALYLCASSPDRAGEQYFGPGTRLTVT.

V gene TRBV27 combines with J gene TRBJ2-1; D might be TRBD2 (5 bases). Deletions cut 4 bases from V and 2 bases from J, with 21 bases between. Per germline, CDR1 MNHEY and CDR2 SMNVEV (reference sequence). This CDR3 contains 18 residues. CDR3 DNA sequence: TGTGCCAGCAGTTCCTTCACGGCCCTAGCTGGCGCCTACAATGAGCAGTTCTTC. It encodes CASSSFTALAGAYNEQFF.

The gene calls are TRBV3-1 (or the pseudogene TRBV3-2) and TRBJ1-2; 7 positions agree with TRBD1. V was clipped by 4 bases and J by 4 bases; unmatched bases: 6. CDR1 is LGHDT, CDR2 YNNKEL, per germline (reference sequence). This CDR3 is built from 14 residues. The CDR3 bases are TGTGCCAGCAGCCCCTGGGGACAGTTCTATGGCTACACCTTC. This codes for CASSPWGQFYGYTF.

This chain joins TRBV5-5 and TRBJ2-1, with 7 nucleotides matching TRBD1. Germline V CDR1 and CDR2: SGHKS, YYEKEE (reference sequence). This CDR3 region has 15 residues. V was pared by 2 bases and J by 1 base, with 3 bases of the junction left unmatched. As DNA, the CDR3 is TGTGCCAGCAGCTTCACGGGACAGTCCTACAATGAGCAGTTCTTC. As protein: CASSFTGQSYNEQFF.

The CDR3 DNA reads as TGTGCCAGCAGCCACCGGGGAGAGACCTACGAGCAGTACTTC. This gives the protein CASSHRGETYEQYF. The V call is TRBV3-1 (or the pseudogene TRBV3-2), the J call TRBJ2-7, with a tentative D call TRBD2 (5 bases). V lost 3 bases and J 2 bases, leaving 11 bases between the germline ends. The germline gives CDR1 LGHDT, CDR2 YNNKEL (reference sequence). The CDR3 is made up of 14 amino acids.

This clone was detected only once. The chain joins TRBV2 to TRBJ1-2; 7 bases are shared with TRBD1. J gave up 5 bases and V 4 bases, and 7 bases lay outside the gene matches. CDR3 length equals 14 residues. Per germline, CDR1 SNHLY and CDR2 FYNNEI. CDR3 amino acids: CASSATTGSYGYTF. The CDR3 coding sequence is TGTGCCAGCAGTGCCACGACAGGGAGTTATGGCTACACCTTC.

This clone came up a few times. The V gene is TRBV5-6, the J gene TRBJ1-2, with 7 positions matching TRBD1. Germline V gene lookup returns CDR1 SGHDT and CDR2 YYEEEE. The ends lost 5 bases at V and 3 bases at J; junction bases unmatched: 7. This CDR3 is built from 14 residues. Written as DNA, the CDR3 is TGTGCCAGCAGAAGAGAGGGGGCAGACTATGGCTACACCTTC. Its protein product is CASRREGADYGYTF.

There are a few counts of this clone. V usage is TRBV2 and J usage is TRBJ2-1; 11 bases line up with TRBD2. This CDR3 contains 14 residues. Trimming took 5 bases from V and 10 from J; bases not matched to a gene: 7. Germline values: CDR1 SNHLY, CDR2 FYNNEI. The CDR3 sequence is CASSPRLAGLEQFF. For the CDR3, the DNA is TGTGCCAGCAGTCCTCGACTAGCGGGGCTAGAGCAGTTCTTC.

The genes are TRBV19 and TRBJ1-5, with TRBD1 matching over 8 bases. From germline, CDR1 is LNHDA and CDR2 SQIVND (reference sequence). After removal of 4 bases from V and 4 bases from J, the junction contained 3 bases not matched to a gene. The CDR3 runs to 14 residues. CDR3 sequence: CASSTGTGNQPQHF. The DNA of the CDR3 is TGTGCCAGTAGTACCGGGACAGGAAATCAGCCCCAGCATTTT.